One and the same sample provided the 30 T cell receptor beta chains below, sequenced in a study of blood T cells in healthy people across ages. For the second PCR, which ran for about 6 to 11 cycles, a sample-barcoded 5' primer and a J-beta primer mix were used. MiXCR, run by TCRdb on the 5' RACE reads, gives a single entry per CDR3 protein. This table holds roughly 800,000 distinct CDR3 sequences, roughly 60% found once. The sequenced sample consisted of blood. These receptors came from a man aged 25-40 years in good health.

This clonotype was found many times. The chain combines TRBV18 with TRBJ2-7, with TRBD2 matching 13 bases. V was pared by 6 bases and J by 3 bases, with 8 bases of the junction left unmatched. Germline V gene sequence: CDR1 KGHSH, CDR2 LQKENI. The CDR3 length is 16 residues. The CDR3 bases are TGTGCCAGCTCCCGATTGACTAGCGGGGGGAACTACGAGCAGTACTTC. This translates into CASSRLTSGGNYEQYF.

V is TRBV29-1 and J is TRBJ2-1; 7 positions agree with TRBD1. Germline loops: CDR1 SQVTM, CDR2 ANQGSEA. Trimming at V came to 5 bases and at J to 8 bases, leaving 12 bases not matched to a gene. This CDR3 region has 14 residues. CDR3 sequence (DNA): TGCAGCGTTTGTGGGACAGTTACACGGTATGAGCAGTTCTTC. The encoded protein is CSVCGTVTRYEQFF.

The chain combines TRBV19 with TRBJ2-1; unclear D gene. This CDR3 is 12 amino acids long. Trimming stripped 6 bases from V and 5 bases from J, with 8 bases between. Germline V lookup: CDR1 LNHDA, CDR2 SQIVND (reference sequence). The CDR3 spells CASRGSDNEQFF. CDR3 coding DNA: TGTGCCAGTAGGGGGTCGGACAATGAGCAGTTCTTC. The full variable domain, completed using reference TRBV19 and TRBJ2-1, is DGGITQSPKYLFRKEGQNVTLSCEQNLNHDAMYWYRQDPGQGLRLIYYSQIVNDFQKGDIAEGYSVSREKKESFPLTVTSAQKNPTAFYLCASRGSDNEQFFGPGTRLTVL.

This clonotype was seen more than once but under ten times. The chain recombines TRBV6-2 or TRBV6-3 with TRBJ1-1, with 7 nucleotides matching TRBD1. In germline, CDR1 is MNHEY, CDR2 SVGEGT. The length of the CDR3 is 14 residues. V shed 6 bases and J 4 bases; nucleotides not matched to a gene: 8. For the CDR3, the DNA is TGTGCCAGCAGGGTCACAGGGGAGGCCACTGAAGCTTTCTTT. It is translated as CASRVTGEATEAFF.

The chain combines TRBV6-5 with TRBJ2-5, with D possibly matching TRBD1 (6 bases). The CDR3 has 18 residues. Germline CDR1 and CDR2: MNHEY and SVGAGI. V lost 0 bases to trimming and J lost 1 base, with 18 bases between them. The CDR3 spells CASSYSKVFDRTQETQYF. CDR3 DNA sequence: TGTGCCAGCAGTTACTCGAAAGTTTTCGACAGGACCCAAGAGACCCAGTACTTC.

Turning to this clonotype: Germline is not matched at one junction end, which may reflect a read error. The rearrangement links TRBV20-1 to TRBJ2-5; 7 bases line up with TRBD2. The DNA end is more similar to TRBJ2-7, so the J call may be wrong. Germline V gene lookup returns CDR1 DFQATT and CDR2 SNEGSKA (reference sequence). CDR3 length: 15 residues. Here the CDR3 DNA reads TGCGGTGCTAGGTTTGGCGGGGGTGGGTCCTACGAGCAGTACTTC. This sequence encodes CGARFGGGGSYEQYF.

This clonotype turned up a few times. V and J are TRBV7-2 and TRBJ2-1; 8 bases map to TRBD2. Germline V lookup: CDR1 SGHTA, CDR2 FQGNSA. The V and J ends lost 3 bases and 2 bases, in that order; junction bases with no gene match: 3. The CDR3 sequence is 15 residues long. The CDR3 sequence is CASSFSLAAYNEQFF. The DNA for the CDR3 is TGTGCCAGCAGCTTCTCACTAGCGGCCTACAATGAGCAGTTCTTC.

V and J are TRBV5-1 and TRBJ2-7; 11 bases are shared with TRBD1. The CDR3 is 14 amino acids. Germline loops: CDR1 SGHRS, CDR2 YFSETQ. Trimming cost V 4 bases and J 6 bases; bases outside gene matches: 6. DNA for the CDR3: TGCGCCAGCAGCCCCGGGACAGGGGGGTTCGAGCAGTACTTC. Translation: CASSPGTGGFEQYF.

This clonotype was counted only a few times. The chain links TRBV7-2 to TRBJ1-2; D call uncertain. Germline-derived CDR1 and CDR2 are SGHTA and FQGNSA. V gave up 1 base and J gave up 2 bases, with 11 bases separating them. The CDR3 runs to 15 residues. Here the CDR3 reads CASSLDDRQNYGYTF. The CDR3 DNA sequence: TGTGCCAGCAGCTTAGACGACCGGCAGAACTATGGCTACACCTTC. The whole variable domain, remainder taken from reference TRBV7-2 and TRBJ1-2, is GAGVSQSPSNKVTEKGKDVELRCDPISGHTALYWYRQSLGQGLEFLIYFQGNSAPDKSGLPSDRFSAERTGGSVSTLTIQRTQQEDSAVYLCASSLDDRQNYGYTFGSGTRLTVV.

Comments on this clonotype: Given a much more abundant clone one base away, this may be a read error. This chain connects TRBV6-1 to TRBJ2-1; D perhaps matches TRBD1 (5 bases). CDR3 length: 14 residues. Trimming took off 3 bases at V and 13 bases at J, with 19 bases between the two ends. Germline CDR1 reads MNHNS; CDR2 reads SASEGT. The CDR3 spells CASSDAGNLETQFF. The DNA for the CDR3 is TGTGCCAGCAGTGATGCAGGGAATTTAGAGACCCAGTTCTTC.

In this sample, this clonotype turned up a few times. V is TRBV27 and J is TRBJ2-5; 7 nucleotides line up with TRBD2. CDR3 size: 16 residues. V was pared by 4 bases and J by 5 bases, with 13 bases of the junction left unmatched. CDR1 is MNHEY and CDR2 is SMNVEV in the germline V gene (reference sequence). CDR3 DNA: TGTGCCAGCAGTTCAATGGTCGCGGGAGATGGGGAGACCCAGTACTTC. Residues: CASSSMVAGDGETQYF.

The chain recombines TRBV6-1 with TRBJ1-6; D might be TRBD1 (5 bases). V was pared by 4 bases and J by 8 bases, with 24 bases between. The CDR3 is 18 residues long. From germline, CDR1 is MNHNS and CDR2 SASEGT. Here the CDR3 DNA reads TGTGCCAGCAGTGCCTATCCCTGGGACGGGATTCGAGATTCACCCCTCCACTTT. It specifies CASSAYPWDGIRDSPLHF.

The chain combines TRBV6-2 or TRBV6-3 with TRBJ2-2, with 8 bases that match TRBD1. Germline CDR1 reads MNHEY; CDR2 reads SVGEGT. The V gene end was trimmed by 6 bases and the J gene end by 4 bases; junction bases not matched to a gene: 7. The CDR3 extends over 15 amino acids. The CDR3, as DNA: TGTGCCAGCAGGAGGAGACAGGGGCCCACCGGGGAGCTGTTTTTT. Residues: CASRRRQGPTGELFF.

This chain joins TRBV7-9 and TRBJ2-5, with TRBD1 matching 7 bases. V was pared by 1 base and J by 13 bases, with 15 bases of the junction left unmatched. Germline V gene lookup returns CDR1 SEHNR and CDR2 FQNEAQ (reference sequence). CDR3 length: 15 residues. This chain's CDR3 is CASSLGPTGSHERYF. The CDR3 bases are TGTGCCAGCAGCTTAGGCCCGACAGGGTCCCACGAGCGGTACTTC.

The CDR3, as DNA: TGTGCCAGCAGCTTAGACCCTTGGACCCAGTACTTC. Its protein product is CASSLDPWTQYF. This chain joins TRBV11-1 and TRBJ2-5; D is undetermined. Trimming removed 1 base at V and 7 bases at J, with 7 bases between. The germline gives CDR1 SGHAT, CDR2 FQDESV (reference sequence). This CDR3 region has 12 residues. Variable domain in full (rest from reference TRBV11-1 and TRBJ2-5): EAEVAQSPRYKITEKSQAVAFWCDPISGHATLYWYRQILGQGPELLVQFQDESVVDDSQLPKDRFSAERLKGVDSTLKIQPAELGDSAMYLCASSLDPWTQYFGPGTRLLVL.

This clonotype was observed a few times. The chain has TRBV6-6 and TRBJ2-6; tentative D call: TRBD1 (6 bases). The CDR3 is 17 residues long. From germline, CDR1 is MNHNY and CDR2 SVGAGI (reference sequence). V was trimmed by 4 bases and J by 0 bases, leaving 13 bases between them. The CDR3 DNA follows: TGTGCCAGCAGTTCTTCCGGACAGAGCTCTGGGGCCAACGTCCTGACTTTC. Encoded protein: CASSSSGQSSGANVLTF.

There are a few counts of this clonotype. The rearrangement joins TRBV20-1 to TRBJ1-2; D not certain. CDR1 is DFQATT, CDR2 SNEGSKA, per germline (reference sequence). The V gene lost 0 bases and the J gene lost 4 bases, with 15 bases spanning the gap. The CDR3 runs to 15 residues. The CDR3 loop reads CSARDREGPLYGYTF. CDR3 bases: TGCAGTGCTAGAGACCGGGAGGGCCCCCTCTATGGCTACACCTTC.

This clonotype was recorded only once. The chain links TRBV12-3 or TRBV12-4 to TRBJ2-7, with no clear D. The CDR3 runs 14 residues. Trimming shortened V by 5 bases and J by 1 base, and 12 bases separated the two germline ends. In DNA, the CDR3 is TGTGCCAGCAGTGCTAGTCACAGATCCTACGAGCAGTACTTC. It is translated as CASSASHRSYEQYF.

This clonotype appeared a few times. V gene TRBV2 combines with J gene TRBJ2-3; D possibly corresponds to TRBD2 (5 bases). Germline CDR1 and CDR2: SNHLY and FYNNEI. The germline V and J ends were trimmed by 7 bases and 6 bases, with 11 bases remaining between them. This CDR3 is built from 12 residues. The CDR3 DNA is TGTGCCAGCATTAGGACTGGGGATACGCAGTATTTT. Translating gives CASIRTGDTQYF.

This clonotype was seen more than once but under ten times. The chain employs TRBV7-2 and TRBJ2-1, with TRBD2 matching over 10 bases. The CDR3 has 16 residues. With V trimmed by 3 bases and J by 7 bases, 9 bases remained unmatched. Germline CDR1 SGHTA, CDR2 FQGNSA. The CDR3 sequence: CASSLSSGRMWNEQFF. The CDR3 DNA reads as TGTGCCAGCAGCTTGAGTAGCGGGAGGATGTGGAATGAGCAGTTCTTC.

As regards this clonotype: The conserved closing phenylalanine or tryptophan is absent in this CDR3, likely reflecting a read error. The gene calls are TRBV10-3 and TRBJ2-3; D tentatively fits TRBD1 or TRBD2 (6 bases each). The germline CDR1 and CDR2 sequences are ENHRY and SYGVKD. V lost 11 bases to trimming and J lost 6 bases, with 33 bases between them. CDR3 length: 18 residues. This CDR3 reads CASQSGLRTARPVDTQYV. DNA for the CDR3: TGTGCCTCCCAGAGCGGGCTGAGGACAGCCCGACCGGTGGATACGCAGTATGTT.

The chain is built from TRBV11-2 and TRBJ2-5; no definite D call. The germline gives CDR1 SGHAT, CDR2 FQNNGV. The ends were cut back, 5 bases at V and 2 bases at J, with 9 bases in the middle. The CDR3 has 13 amino acids. CDR3 bases: TGTGCCAGCAGCCGAAACCTGCAAGAGACCCAGTACTTC. Amino acids: CASSRNLQETQYF.

The V call is TRBV7-2, the J call TRBJ1-4; D gene uncertain. The CDR3 has 16 amino acids. Trimming left V 5 bases short and J 5 bases short, with 18 bases between. Germline assignment: CDR1 SGHTA and CDR2 FQGNSA. CDR3 DNA: TGTGCCAGCAGCCCCCAGGCGATGGCCGGGAATGAAAAACTGTTTTTT. This codes for CASSPQAMAGNEKLFF. Full variable domain (outside the CDR3, taken from reference TRBV7-2 and TRBJ1-4): GAGVSQSPSNKVTEKGKDVELRCDPISGHTALYWYRQSLGQGLEFLIYFQGNSAPDKSGLPSDRFSAERTGGSVSTLTIQRTQQEDSAVYLCASSPQAMAGNEKLFFGSGTQLSVL.

The chain carries TRBV28 and TRBJ2-1, with a tentative D call TRBD2 (7 bases). The germline V gene has CDR1 MDHEN and CDR2 SYDVKM. CDR3 length: 16 amino acids. With 4 bases removed from V and 6 bases from J, the gap between germline ends came to 19 bases. The CDR3 region is CASSSGVRGAGNEQFF. In DNA, the CDR3 is TGTGCCAGCAGTTCTGGGGTTCGGGGGGCTGGCAATGAGCAGTTCTTC.

J is TRBJ2-7 and V is TRBV20-1, with a weak D call TRBD1 (6 bases). The V end was cut by 3 bases, the J end by 1 base, with 13 bases between. This CDR3 is 14 amino acids long. Germline CDR1 and CDR2: DFQATT and SNEGSKA (reference sequence). CDR3: CSASPGHSSYEQYF. CDR3 DNA: TGCAGTGCTAGTCCGGGACACTCGTCCTACGAGCAGTACTTC.

This CDR3 is CASRLRGTDTQYF. For the CDR3, the DNA is TGTGCCAGCAGACTCCGAGGGACAGATACGCAGTATTTT. The chain employs TRBV13 and TRBJ2-3; TRBD2 might be the D (5 bases). Germline loops: CDR1 PRHDT, CDR2 FYEKMQ (reference sequence). The CDR3 covers 13 residues. The V and J ends lost 6 bases and 3 bases respectively, with 10 bases between them.

The chain couples TRBV5-5 to TRBJ1-6; no firm D call. The CDR3 sequence is 14 residues long. The V gene lost 6 bases and the J gene lost 7 bases, with 14 bases spanning the gap. CDR1 SGHKS and CDR2 YYEKEE come from the germline V gene (reference sequence). CDR3 coding DNA: TGTGCCAGCACCTGGGGAGGGCCGAATTCACCCCTCCACTTT. Translating it yields CASTWGGPNSPLHF.

The chain joins TRBV7-2 to TRBJ1-2; no clear D gene. This CDR3 comprises 13 residues. The germline CDR1 and CDR2 sequences are SGHTA and FQGNSA. The germline V and J ends were trimmed by 0 bases and 3 bases, with 5 bases remaining between them. The CDR3 region has the DNA TGTGCCAGCAGCTTAGCGCAGTACTATGGCTACACCTTC. This sequence encodes CASSLAQYYGYTF.

The rearrangement joins TRBV7-2 to TRBJ1-5; 9 bases align to TRBD1. The CDR3 has 14 residues. Trimming cost V 3 bases and J 5 bases; bases outside gene matches: 2. Per the germline V gene, CDR1 is SGHTA and CDR2 is FQGNSA. The CDR3 nucleotides are TGTGCCAGCAGCTTCAGACAGGGGGATCAGCCCCAGCATTTT. Translated: CASSFRQGDQPQHF.

This clonotype has more than one count but fewer than ten. The CDR3 DNA sequence: TGTGCCAGCGCACCTAGCTCGAACAATGAGCAGTTCTTC. Amino acids: CASAPSSNNEQFF. This sequence joins TRBV7-2 and TRBJ2-1; possibly TRBD2 for D (5 bases). The germline V and J ends were trimmed by 8 bases and 5 bases, with 13 bases remaining between them. The CDR3 has 13 amino acids. Germline assignment: CDR1 SGHTA and CDR2 FQGNSA.